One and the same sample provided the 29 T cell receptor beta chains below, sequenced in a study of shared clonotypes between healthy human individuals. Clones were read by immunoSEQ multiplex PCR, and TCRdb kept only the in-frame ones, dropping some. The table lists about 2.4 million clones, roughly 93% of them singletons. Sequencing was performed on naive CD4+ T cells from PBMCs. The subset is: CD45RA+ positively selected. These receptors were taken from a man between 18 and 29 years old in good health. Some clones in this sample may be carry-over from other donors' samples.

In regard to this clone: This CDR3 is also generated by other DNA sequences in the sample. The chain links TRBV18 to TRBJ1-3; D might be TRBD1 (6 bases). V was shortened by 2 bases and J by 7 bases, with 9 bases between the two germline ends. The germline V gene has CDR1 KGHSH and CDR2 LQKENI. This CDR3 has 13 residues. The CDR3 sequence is CASSPGQRNTIYF. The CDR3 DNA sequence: TGTGCCAGCTCACCAGGACAGCGTAACACCATATATTTT.

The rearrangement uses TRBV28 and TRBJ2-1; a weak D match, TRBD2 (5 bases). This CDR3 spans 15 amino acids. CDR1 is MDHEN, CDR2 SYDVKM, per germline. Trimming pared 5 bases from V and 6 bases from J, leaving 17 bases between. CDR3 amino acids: CASSPPRGGRNEQFF. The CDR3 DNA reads TGTGCCAGCAGTCCCCCCCGGGGTGGCCGCAATGAGCAGTTCTTC. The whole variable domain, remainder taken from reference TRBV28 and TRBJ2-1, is DVKVTQSSRYLVKRTGEKVFLECVQDMDHENMFWYRQDPGLGLRLIYFSYDVKMKEKGDIPEGYSVSREKKERFSLILESASTNQTSMYLCASSPPRGGRNEQFFGPGTRLTVL.

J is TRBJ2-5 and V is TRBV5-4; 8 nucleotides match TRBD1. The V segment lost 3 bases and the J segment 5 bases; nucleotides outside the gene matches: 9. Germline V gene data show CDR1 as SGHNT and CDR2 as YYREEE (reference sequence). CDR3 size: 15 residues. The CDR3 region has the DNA TGTGCCAGCAGCTCCCAACAGGGGGTCGGGGAGACCCAGTACTTC. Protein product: CASSSQQGVGETQYF.

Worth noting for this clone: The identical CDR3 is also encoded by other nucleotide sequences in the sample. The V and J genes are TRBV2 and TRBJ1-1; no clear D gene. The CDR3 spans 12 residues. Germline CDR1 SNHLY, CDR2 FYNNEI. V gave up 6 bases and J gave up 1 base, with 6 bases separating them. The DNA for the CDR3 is TGTGCCAGCAGACTAGAGAACACTGAAGCTTTCTTT. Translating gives CASRLENTEAFF.

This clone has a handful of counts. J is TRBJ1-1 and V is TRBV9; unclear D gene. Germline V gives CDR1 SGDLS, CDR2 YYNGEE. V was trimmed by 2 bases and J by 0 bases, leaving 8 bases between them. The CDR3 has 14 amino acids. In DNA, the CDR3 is TGTGCCAGCAGCGTTAGAGGCCTGAACACTGAAGCTTTCTTT. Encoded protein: CASSVRGLNTEAFF.

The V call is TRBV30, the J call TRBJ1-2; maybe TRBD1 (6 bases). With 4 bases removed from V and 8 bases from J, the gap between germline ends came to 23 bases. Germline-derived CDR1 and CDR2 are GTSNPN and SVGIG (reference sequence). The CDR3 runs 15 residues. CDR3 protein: CAWNPLGGPGRGYTF. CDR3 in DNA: TGTGCCTGGAATCCTTTGGGGGGGCCCGGCAGAGGCTACACCTTC.

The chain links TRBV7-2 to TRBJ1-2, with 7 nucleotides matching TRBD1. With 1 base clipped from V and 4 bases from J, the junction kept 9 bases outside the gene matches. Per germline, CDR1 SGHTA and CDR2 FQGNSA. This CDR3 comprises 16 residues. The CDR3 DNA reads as TGTGCCAGCAGCTTAGGGGCAGACAGGGCGGGCTATGGCTACACCTTC. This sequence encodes CASSLGADRAGYGYTF. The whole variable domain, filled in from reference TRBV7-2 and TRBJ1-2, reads GAGVSQSPSNKVTEKGKDVELRCDPISGHTALYWYRQSLGQGLEFLIYFQGNSAPDKSGLPSDRFSAERTGGSVSTLTIQRTQQEDSAVYLCASSLGADRAGYGYTFGSGTRLTVV.

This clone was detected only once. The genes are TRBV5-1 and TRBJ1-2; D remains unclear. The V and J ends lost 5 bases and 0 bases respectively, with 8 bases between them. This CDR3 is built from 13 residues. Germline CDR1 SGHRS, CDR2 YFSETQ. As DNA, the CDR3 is TGCGCCAGCAGTTCCTCGGCTAACTATGGCTACACCTTC. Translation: CASSSSANYGYTF.

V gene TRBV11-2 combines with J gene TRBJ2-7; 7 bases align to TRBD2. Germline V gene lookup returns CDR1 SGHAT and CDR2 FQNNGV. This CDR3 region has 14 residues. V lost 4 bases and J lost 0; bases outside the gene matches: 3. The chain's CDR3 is CASSWGGSSYEQYF. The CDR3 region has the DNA TGTGCCAGCAGCTGGGGGGGGAGCTCCTACGAGCAGTACTTC.

The CDR3 nucleotides read TGTGCCAGCAGCTTAGCATGGCAGGGGGCCTACGAGCAGTACTTC. This translates into CASSLAWQGAYEQYF. The gene calls are TRBV7-8 and TRBJ2-7; the match to TRBD1 covers 7 bases. The CDR3 consists of 15 residues. V dropped 0 bases and J dropped 2; count of bases not matched to a gene: 4. Germline lookup yields CDR1 SGHVS and CDR2 FQNEAQ.

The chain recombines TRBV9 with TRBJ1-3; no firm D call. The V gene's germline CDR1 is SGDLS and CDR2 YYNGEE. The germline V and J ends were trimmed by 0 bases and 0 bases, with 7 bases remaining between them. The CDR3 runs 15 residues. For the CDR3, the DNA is TGTGCCAGCAGCGTAGACTCTAGCTCTGGAAACACCATATATTTT. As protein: CASSVDSSSGNTIYF.

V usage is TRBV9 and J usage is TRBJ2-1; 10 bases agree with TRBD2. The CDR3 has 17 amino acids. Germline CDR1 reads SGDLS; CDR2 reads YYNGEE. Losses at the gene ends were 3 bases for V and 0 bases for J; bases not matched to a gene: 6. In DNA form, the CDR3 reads TGTGCCAGCAGCGCACCATCTAGCGGGGGCTCCTACAATGAGCAGTTCTTC. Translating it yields CASSAPSSGGSYNEQFF. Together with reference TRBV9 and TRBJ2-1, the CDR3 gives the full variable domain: DSGVTQTPKHLITATGQRVTLRCSPRSGDLSVYWYQQSLDQGLQFLIQYYNGEERAKGNILERFSAQQFPDLHSELNLSSLELGDSALYFCASSAPSSGGSYNEQFFGPGTRLTVL.

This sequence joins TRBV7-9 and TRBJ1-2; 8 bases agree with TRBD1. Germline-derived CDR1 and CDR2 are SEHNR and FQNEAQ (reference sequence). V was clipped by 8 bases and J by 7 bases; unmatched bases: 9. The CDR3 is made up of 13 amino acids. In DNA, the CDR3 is TGTGCCAGCGGACAGGGAGGGTTGGGTGGCTACACCTTC. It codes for CASGQGGLGGYTF.

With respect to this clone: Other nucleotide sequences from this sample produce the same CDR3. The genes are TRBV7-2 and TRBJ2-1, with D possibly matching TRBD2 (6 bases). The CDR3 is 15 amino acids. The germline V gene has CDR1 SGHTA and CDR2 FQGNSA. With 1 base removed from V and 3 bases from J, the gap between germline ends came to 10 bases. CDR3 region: CASSLGSGVYNEQFF. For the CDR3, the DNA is TGTGCCAGCAGCTTAGGATCGGGGGTCTACAATGAGCAGTTCTTC. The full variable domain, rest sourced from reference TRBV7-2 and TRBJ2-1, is GAGVSQSPSNKVTEKGKDVELRCDPISGHTALYWYRQSLGQGLEFLIYFQGNSAPDKSGLPSDRFSAERTGGSVSTLTIQRTQQEDSAVYLCASSLGSGVYNEQFFGPGTRLTVL.

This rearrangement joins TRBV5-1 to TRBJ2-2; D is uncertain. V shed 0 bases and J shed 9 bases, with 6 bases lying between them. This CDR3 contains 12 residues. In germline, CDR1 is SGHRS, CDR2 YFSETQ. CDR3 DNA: TGCGCCAGCAGCTTGGAAGGCAGGGAGCTGTTTTTT. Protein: CASSLEGRELFF.

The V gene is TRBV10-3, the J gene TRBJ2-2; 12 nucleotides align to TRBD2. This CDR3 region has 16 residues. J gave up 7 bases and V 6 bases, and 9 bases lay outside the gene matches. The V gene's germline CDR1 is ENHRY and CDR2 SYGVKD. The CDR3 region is CAISGSSGRVIGELFF. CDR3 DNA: TGTGCCATCAGCGGATCTAGCGGGAGGGTAATCGGGGAGCTGTTTTTT.

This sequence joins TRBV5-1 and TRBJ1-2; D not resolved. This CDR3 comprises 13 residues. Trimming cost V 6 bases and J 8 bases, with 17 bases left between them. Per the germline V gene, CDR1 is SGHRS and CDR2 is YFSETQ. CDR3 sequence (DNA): TGCGCCAGCAATACGGGGTCCGGGGAGGGCTACACCTTC. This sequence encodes CASNTGSGEGYTF. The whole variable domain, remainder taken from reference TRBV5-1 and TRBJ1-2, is KAGVTQTPRYLIKTRGQQVTLSCSPISGHRSVSWYQQTPGQGLQFLFEYFSETQRNKGNFPGRFSGRQFSNSRSEMNVSTLELGDSALYLCASNTGSGEGYTFGSGTRLTVV.

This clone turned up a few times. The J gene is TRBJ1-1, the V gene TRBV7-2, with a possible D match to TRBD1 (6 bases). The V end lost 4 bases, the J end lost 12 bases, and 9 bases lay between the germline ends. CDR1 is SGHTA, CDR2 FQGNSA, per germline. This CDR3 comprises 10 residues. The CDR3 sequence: CASSSTGPFF. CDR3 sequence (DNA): TGTGCCAGCAGCTCGACAGGTCCTTTCTTT.

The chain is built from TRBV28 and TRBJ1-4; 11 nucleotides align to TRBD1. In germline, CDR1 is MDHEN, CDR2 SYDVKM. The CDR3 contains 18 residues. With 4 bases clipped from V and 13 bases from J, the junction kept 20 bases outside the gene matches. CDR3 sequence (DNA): TGTGCCAGCAGTTCGCCCTCCCGGACAGGGGGCGGGGGTTTTTTACTGTTTTTT. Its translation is CASSSPSRTGGGGFLLFF.

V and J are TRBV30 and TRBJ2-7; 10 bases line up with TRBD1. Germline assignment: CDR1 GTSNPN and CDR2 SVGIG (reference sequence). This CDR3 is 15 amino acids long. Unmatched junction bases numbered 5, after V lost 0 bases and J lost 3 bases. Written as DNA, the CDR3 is TGTGCCTGGAGTGTACGGGGGACAGGGGTCTACGAGCAGTACTTC. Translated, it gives CAWSVRGTGVYEQYF. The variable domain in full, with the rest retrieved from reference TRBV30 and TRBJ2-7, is SQTIHQWPATLVQPVGSPLSLECTVEGTSNPNLYWYRQAAGRGLQLLFYSVGIGQISSEVPQNLSASRPQDRQFILSSKKLLLSDSGFYLCAWSVRGTGVYEQYFGPGTRLTVT.

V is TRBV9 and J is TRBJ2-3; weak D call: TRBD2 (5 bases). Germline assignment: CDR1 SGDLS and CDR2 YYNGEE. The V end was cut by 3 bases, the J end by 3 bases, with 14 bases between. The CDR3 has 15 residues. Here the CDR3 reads CASSEDLRGTDTQYF. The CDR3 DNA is TGTGCCAGCAGCGAGGACTTGCGAGGAACAGATACGCAGTATTTT.

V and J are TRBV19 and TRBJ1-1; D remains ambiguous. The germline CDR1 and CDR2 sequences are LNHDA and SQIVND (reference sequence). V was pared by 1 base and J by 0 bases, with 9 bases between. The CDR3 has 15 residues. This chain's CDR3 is CASSIVWRMNTEAFF. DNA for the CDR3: TGTGCCAGTAGTATAGTATGGCGGATGAACACTGAAGCTTTCTTT.

CDR3 DNA sequence: TGTGCCAGCAGCCGGTGGGGGTTAAATCAGCCCCAGCATTTT. Residues: CASSRWGLNQPQHF. This chain connects TRBV5-4 to TRBJ1-5; possibly TRBD1 for D (5 bases). Per the germline V gene, CDR1 is SGHNT and CDR2 is YYREEE (reference sequence). This CDR3 is built from 14 residues. V was shortened by 4 bases and J by 4 bases, with 12 bases between the two germline ends.

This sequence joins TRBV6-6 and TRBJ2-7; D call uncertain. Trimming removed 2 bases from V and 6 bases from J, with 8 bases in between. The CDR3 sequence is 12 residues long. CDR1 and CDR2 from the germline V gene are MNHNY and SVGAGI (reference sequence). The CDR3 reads CASSYPSSEQYF. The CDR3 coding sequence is TGTGCCAGCAGTTACCCCAGTAGCGAGCAGTACTTC.

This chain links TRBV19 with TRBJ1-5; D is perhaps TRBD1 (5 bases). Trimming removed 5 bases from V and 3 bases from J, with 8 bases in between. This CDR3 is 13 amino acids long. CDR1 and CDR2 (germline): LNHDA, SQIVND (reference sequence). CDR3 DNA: TGTGCCAGTAGTGGGGGGTTCAATCAGCCCCAGCATTTT. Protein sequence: CASSGGFNQPQHF.

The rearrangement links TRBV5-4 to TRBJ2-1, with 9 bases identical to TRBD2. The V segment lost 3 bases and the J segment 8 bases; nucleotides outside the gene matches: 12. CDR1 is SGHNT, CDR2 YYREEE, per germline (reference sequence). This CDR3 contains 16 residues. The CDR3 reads CASSSWWAGGPDEQFF. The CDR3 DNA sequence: TGTGCCAGCAGCTCATGGTGGGCGGGAGGGCCAGATGAGCAGTTCTTC.

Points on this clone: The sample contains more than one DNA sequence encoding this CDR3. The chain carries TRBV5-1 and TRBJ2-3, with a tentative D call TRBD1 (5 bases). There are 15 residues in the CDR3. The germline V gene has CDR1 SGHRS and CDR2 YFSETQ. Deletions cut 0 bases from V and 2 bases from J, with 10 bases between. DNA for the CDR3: TGCGCCAGCAGCTTGGGGCAGGGCCCCACAGATACGCAGTATTTT. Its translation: CASSLGQGPTDTQYF.

CDR3 sequence reads: CASSPPVGKSNQPQHF. The CDR3 coding sequence is TGTGCCAGTAGTCCACCGGTAGGGAAGAGCAATCAGCCCCAGCATTTT. The chain has TRBV19 and TRBJ1-5; D not certain. Trimming pared 5 bases from V and 1 base from J, leaving 15 bases between. The CDR3 has 16 amino acids. Germline V CDR1 and CDR2: LNHDA, SQIVND (reference sequence).

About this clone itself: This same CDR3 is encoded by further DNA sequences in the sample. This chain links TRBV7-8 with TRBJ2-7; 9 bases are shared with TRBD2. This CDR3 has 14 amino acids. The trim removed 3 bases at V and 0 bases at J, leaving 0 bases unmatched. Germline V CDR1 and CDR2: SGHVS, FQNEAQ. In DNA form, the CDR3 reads TGTGCCAGCAGCTTTAGCGGGAGCTCCTACGAGCAGTACTTC. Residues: CASSFSGSSYEQYF.